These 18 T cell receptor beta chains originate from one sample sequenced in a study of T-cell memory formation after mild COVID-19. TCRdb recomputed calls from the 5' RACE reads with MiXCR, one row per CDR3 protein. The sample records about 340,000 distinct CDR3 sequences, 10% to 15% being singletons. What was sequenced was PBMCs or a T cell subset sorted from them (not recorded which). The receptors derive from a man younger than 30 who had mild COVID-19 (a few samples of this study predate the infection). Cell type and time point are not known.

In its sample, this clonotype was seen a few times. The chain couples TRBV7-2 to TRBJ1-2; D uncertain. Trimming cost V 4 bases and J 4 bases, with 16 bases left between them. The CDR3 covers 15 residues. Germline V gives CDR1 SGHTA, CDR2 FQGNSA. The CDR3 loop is CASSYLPFVGYGYTF. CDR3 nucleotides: TGTGCCAGCAGCTACCTCCCTTTTGTCGGCTATGGCTACACCTTC.

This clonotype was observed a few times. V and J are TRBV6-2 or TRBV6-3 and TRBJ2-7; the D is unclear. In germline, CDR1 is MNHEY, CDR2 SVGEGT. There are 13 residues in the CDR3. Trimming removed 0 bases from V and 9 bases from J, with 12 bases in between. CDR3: CASSYSGTVPQYV. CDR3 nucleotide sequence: TGTGCCAGCAGTTACTCGGGCACAGTCCCGCAGTACGTC.

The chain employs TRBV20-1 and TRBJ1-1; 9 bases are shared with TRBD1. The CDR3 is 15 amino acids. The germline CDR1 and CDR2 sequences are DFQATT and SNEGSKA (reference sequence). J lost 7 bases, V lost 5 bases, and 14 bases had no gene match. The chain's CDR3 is CSASSPGTGRGEAFF. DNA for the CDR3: TGCAGTGCTTCCTCACCCGGGACAGGGAGGGGTGAAGCTTTCTTT.

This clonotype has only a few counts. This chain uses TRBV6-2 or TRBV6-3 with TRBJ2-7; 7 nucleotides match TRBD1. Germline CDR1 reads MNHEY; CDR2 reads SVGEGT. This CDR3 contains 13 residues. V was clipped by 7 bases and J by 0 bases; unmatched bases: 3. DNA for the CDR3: TGTGCCAGCAACGGGGACAGCTCCTACGAGCAGTACGTC. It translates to CASNGDSSYEQYV.

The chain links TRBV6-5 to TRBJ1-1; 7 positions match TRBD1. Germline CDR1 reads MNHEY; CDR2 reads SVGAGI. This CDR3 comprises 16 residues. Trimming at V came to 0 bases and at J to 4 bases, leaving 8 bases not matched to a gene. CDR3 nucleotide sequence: TGTGCCAGCAGTTACTCGGGGGCATCAGGGGGCACTGAAGCTTTCTTT. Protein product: CASSYSGASGGTEAFF.

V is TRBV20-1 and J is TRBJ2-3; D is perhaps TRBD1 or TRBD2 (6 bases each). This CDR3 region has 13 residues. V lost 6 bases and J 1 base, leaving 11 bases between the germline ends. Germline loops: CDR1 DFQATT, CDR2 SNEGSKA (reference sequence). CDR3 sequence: CSAPGAGTDTQYF. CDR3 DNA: TGCAGTGCGCCGGGGGCGGGCACAGATACGCAGTATTTT.

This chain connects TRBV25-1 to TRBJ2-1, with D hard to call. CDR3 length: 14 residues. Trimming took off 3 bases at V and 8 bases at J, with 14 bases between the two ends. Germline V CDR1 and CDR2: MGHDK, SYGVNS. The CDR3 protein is CASSDGNYPHEQFF. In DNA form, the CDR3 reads TGTGCCAGCAGTGATGGGAACTACCCCCATGAGCAGTTCTTC.

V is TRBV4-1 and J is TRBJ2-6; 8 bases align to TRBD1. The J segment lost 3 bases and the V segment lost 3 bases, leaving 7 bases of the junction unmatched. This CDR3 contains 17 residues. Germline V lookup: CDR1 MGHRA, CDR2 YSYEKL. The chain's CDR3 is CASSQPQGALGANVLTF. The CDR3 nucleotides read TGCGCCAGCAGCCAGCCCCAGGGGGCGCTTGGGGCCAACGTCCTGACTTTC.

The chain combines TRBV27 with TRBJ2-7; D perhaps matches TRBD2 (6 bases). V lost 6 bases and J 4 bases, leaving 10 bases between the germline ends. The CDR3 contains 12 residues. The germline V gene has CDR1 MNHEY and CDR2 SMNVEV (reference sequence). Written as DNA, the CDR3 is TGTGCCAGCAGGCGCGGGGTTTACGAGCAGTACTTC. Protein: CASRRGVYEQYF.

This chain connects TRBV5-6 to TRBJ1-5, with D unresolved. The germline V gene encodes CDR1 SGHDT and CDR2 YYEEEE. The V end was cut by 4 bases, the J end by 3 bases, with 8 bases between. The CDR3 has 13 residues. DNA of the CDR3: TGTGCCAGCAGCAGAAGCACCAATCAGCCCCAGCATTTT. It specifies CASSRSTNQPQHF.

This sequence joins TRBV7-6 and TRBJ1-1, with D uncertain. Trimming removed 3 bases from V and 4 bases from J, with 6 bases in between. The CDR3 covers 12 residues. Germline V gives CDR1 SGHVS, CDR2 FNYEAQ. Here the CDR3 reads CASSLDGTEAFF. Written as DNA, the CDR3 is TGTGCCAGCAGCTTGGACGGCACTGAAGCTTTCTTT.

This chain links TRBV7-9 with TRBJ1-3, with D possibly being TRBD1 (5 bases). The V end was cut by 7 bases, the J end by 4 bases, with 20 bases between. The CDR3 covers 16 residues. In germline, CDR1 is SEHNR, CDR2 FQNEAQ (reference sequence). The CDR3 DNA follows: TGTGCCAGCACCGTCCCCGGGGGGTCCTCCGGAAACACCATATATTTT. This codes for CASTVPGGSSGNTIYF.

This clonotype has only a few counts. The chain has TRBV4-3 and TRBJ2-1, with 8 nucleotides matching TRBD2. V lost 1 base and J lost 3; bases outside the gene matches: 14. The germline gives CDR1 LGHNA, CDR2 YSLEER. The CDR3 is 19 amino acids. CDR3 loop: CASSQGSNMGGGFYNEQFF. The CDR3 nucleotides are TGCGCCAGCAGCCAAGGATCCAACATGGGCGGGGGGTTCTACAATGAGCAGTTCTTC.

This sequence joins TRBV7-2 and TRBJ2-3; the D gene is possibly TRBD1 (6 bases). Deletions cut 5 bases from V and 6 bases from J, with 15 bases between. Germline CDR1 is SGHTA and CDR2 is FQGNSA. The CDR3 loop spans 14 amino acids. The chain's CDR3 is CASSKRQALDTQYF. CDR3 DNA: TGTGCCAGCAGCAAGCGACAGGCCCTGGATACGCAGTATTTT.

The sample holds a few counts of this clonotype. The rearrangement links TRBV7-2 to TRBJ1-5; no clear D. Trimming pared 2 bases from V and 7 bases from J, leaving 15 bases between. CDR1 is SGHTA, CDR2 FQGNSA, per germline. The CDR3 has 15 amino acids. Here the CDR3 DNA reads TGTGCCAGCAGCTTACTGAGGGCATCGGAACAGCCCCAGCATTTT. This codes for CASSLLRASEQPQHF.

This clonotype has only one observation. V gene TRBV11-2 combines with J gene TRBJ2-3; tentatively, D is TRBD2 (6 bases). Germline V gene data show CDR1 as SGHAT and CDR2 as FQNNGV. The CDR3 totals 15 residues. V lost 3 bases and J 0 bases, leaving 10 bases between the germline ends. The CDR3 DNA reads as TGTGCCAGCAGCTTTCCGGGACTCAGCACAGATACGCAGTATTTT. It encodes CASSFPGLSTDTQYF.

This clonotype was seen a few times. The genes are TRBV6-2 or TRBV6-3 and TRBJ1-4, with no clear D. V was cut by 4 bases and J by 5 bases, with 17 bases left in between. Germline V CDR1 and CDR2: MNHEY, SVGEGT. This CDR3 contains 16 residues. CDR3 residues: CASSLEPPVGNEKLFF. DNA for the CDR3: TGTGCCAGCAGTTTGGAACCTCCGGTCGGAAATGAAAAACTGTTTTTT.

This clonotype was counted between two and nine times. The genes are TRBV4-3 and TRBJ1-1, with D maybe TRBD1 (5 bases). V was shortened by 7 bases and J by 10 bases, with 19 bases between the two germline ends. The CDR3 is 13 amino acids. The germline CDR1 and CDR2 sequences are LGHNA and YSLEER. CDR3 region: CASTLKVGLGAFF. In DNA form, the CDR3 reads TGCGCCAGCACCTTAAAGGTGGGGCTGGGAGCTTTCTTT.